Listed below are T cell receptor beta chains from one sample, sequenced in a study of T cell repertoires in cytomegalovirus infection. TCRdb redid the calling of the reads with MiXCR, one entry per CDR3 protein. The sample contains roughly 730,000 distinct CDR3 sequences, around 35% of which appear only once. No antigens are known for them. The sequencing used cultured PBMCs, collected from culture after CMV antigen stimulation. The receptors derive from a human donor in good health (CMV status not recorded). Some clones in this sample may be carry-over from other donors' samples. Each CDR3 is given with its conserved first and last residue. The order of the fields is clone size, D gene, V gene, J gene, CDR3 DNA, CDR3 protein. D genes are given only for firm matches. Rows may omit the clone size; those that give it use once, few, many or a size class.

.	.	TRBV12-3/TRBV12-4	TRBJ2-1	TGTGCCAGCAGCCGGGGGGCCAATGAGCAGTTCTTC	CASSRGANEQFF
.	.	TRBV7-2	TRBJ2-5	TGTGCCAGCAGACGGGCCCAGGGAGAGACCCAGTACTTC	CASRRAQGETQYF
.	TRBD1	TRBV5-3	TRBJ1-4	TGTGCCAGCAGCCGCCGACAGGGCGGGAATGAAAAACTGTTTTTT	CASSRRQGGNEKLFF
few	.	TRBV5-4	TRBJ1-5	TGTGCCAGCAGCTCTGGAGGGACCTACGATCAGCCCCAGCATTTT	CASSSGGTYDQPQHF
.	.	TRBV18	TRBJ1-1	TGTGCCAGCTCACCCAGACGGGAGGGGAACACTGAAGCTTTCTTT	CASSPRREGNTEAFF
.	.	TRBV4-1	TRBJ2-5	TGCGCCAGCAGCCATCCTCTCGGGGACCAAGAGACCCAGTACTTC	CASSHPLGDQETQYF
.	TRBD1	TRBV5-3	TRBJ1-2	TGTGCCAGCAGCTTGGAGATAGGGGGCGATGGCTACACCTTC	CASSLEIGGDGYTF
few	TRBD2	TRBV20-1	TRBJ2-3	TGCAGTGCCGCCGACGGGGGGAACACAGATACGCAGTATTTT	CSAADGGNTDTQYF
.	.	TRBV15	TRBJ2-1	TGTGCCACCAGCAGAAAAGCCCACGGACAGAACAATGAGCAGTTCTTC	CATSRKAHGQNNEQFF
.	.	TRBV18	TRBJ2-7	TGTGCCAGCTCACCACCTCGGGCAGGGGACTACGAGCAGTACTTC	CASSPPRAGDYEQYF
.	TRBD1	TRBV7-6	TRBJ1-1	TGTGCCAGCAGCGGCCGAGAGACAGGGGGCTTGACTGAAGCTTTCTTT	CASSGRETGGLTEAFF
.	.	TRBV20-1	TRBJ1-1	TGCAGTGCCCCTATGAACACTGAAGCTTTCTTT	CSAPMNTEAFF
.	TRBD2	TRBV15	TRBJ2-7	TGTGCCACCAGCAGAGCGGCGGGGGGCTCCGTTAGTGAGCAGTACTTC	CATSRAAGGSVSEQYF
many	.	TRBV7-2	TRBJ2-1	TGTGCCAGCAGCTTCCTCCGATGGGACGGTGAGCAGTTCTTC	CASSFLRWDGEQFF
.	.	TRBV6-1	TRBJ2-1	TGTGCCAGCAGTGGGATCTCCAAGGGCGGGTCATCCTACAATGAGCAGTTCTTC	CASSGISKGGSSYNEQFF
.	.	TRBV11-3	TRBJ1-5	TGTGCCAGCAGCCTTCGACGTGGCAAGCCGAGTCAGCCCCAGCATTTT	CASSLRRGKPSQPQHF
.	TRBD2	TRBV6-1	TRBJ2-5	TGTGCCACACCGGGACTACTCCAAGAGACCCAGTACTTC	CATPGLLQETQYF
few	.	TRBV10-3	TRBJ1-3	TGTGCCATCAGACCGGGACCCGAAGACACCATATATTTT	CAIRPGPEDTIYF